This TCR beta chain is drawn from a study of cytomegalovirus exposure and HLA in healthy donors. Regarding the study as a whole: As was reported, the HLA-A and HLA-B alleles of most subjects were accurately predicted from TCR beta sequences. One variant, a missense change in DCLRE1C, was linked in a later analysis to TCR beta V- and J-gene trimming.

The trim removed 1 base at V and 1 base at J, leaving 3 bases unmatched. Germline V lookup: CDR1 SGHAT, CDR2 FQNNGV. This CDR3 has 15 amino acids. Of note for this clone: Its antigen remains unidentified.

PCR primers comprised 60 Vbeta and 13 Jbeta primers. Produced via immunoSEQ multiplex PCR; TCRdb's table is partial and in-frame only. The sample includes 160,000 or so clones, over 75% of them seen just once. Sequencing was done on a sample of PBMCs. The rearrangement uses TRBV11-2 and TRBJ1-1, with 7 bases aligning to TRBD1. The TCR originated in a man aged 35 to 55 in good health and CMV-seropositive. CDR3 DNA sequence: TGTGCCAGCAGCTTAGCTTACAGGGGGAACACTGAAGCTTTCTTT. This translates into CASSLAYRGNTEAFF.